This T cell receptor (beta chain) was sequenced in a study of cytomegalovirus exposure and HLA in healthy donors. Turning to the study itself: One earlier analysis, a look at around 180 million T cells, found approximately 120 million unique TCR beta sequences.

Points on this clone: Its specificity is not known.

Whole-study findings and limits: Most TCR beta V segments were productive about 90% or about 30% of the time in an earlier analysis.

The PCR had 60 Vbeta and 13 Jbeta primers. This table comes from immunoSEQ multiplex PCR, and its TCRdb copy is limited to in-frame clones, with some not included. Here the sample spans around 230,000 clones, roughly 73% being singletons. The CDR3 totals 19 residues. The V gene lost 5 bases and the J gene lost 0 bases, with 23 bases spanning the gap. Germline V gene lookup returns CDR1 SGHVS and CDR2 FQNEAQ. The clonotype comes from a boy aged 5-17 years in good health and CMV-seronegative. The sequenced sample consisted of PBMCs. This sequence joins TRBV7-8 and TRBJ2-4, with D possibly being TRBD1 (5 bases). CDR3 protein: CASSPEPGNNLLAKNIQYF. Here the CDR3 DNA reads TGTGCCAGCAGCCCCGAGCCAGGGAATAATCTTCTAGCCAAAAACATTCAGTACTTC.